The 17 T cell receptor beta chains in this list originate from one sample, sequenced in a study of tumor-infiltrating lymphocytes in localized non-small cell lung cancer. Repertoires were generated with immunoSEQ multiplex PCR, while TCRdb's copy carries only in-frame clones and drops some. The table shows about 16,000 clones, with 70% to 80% occurring only once. The sample was lung tumor tissue. These receptors were taken from a human donor with non-small cell lung cancer.

V is TRBV10-3 and J is TRBJ1-1, with TRBD1 matching over 8 bases. This CDR3 is 12 amino acids long. Germline lookup yields CDR1 ENHRY and CDR2 SYGVKD. With 11 bases clipped from V and 3 bases from J, the junction kept 5 bases outside the gene matches. The CDR3 region has the DNA TGTGCCGTGGGACAGGCCGACACTGAAGCTTTCTTT. Translation: CAVGQADTEAFF.

The rearrangement links TRBV5-6 to TRBJ1-2; D not resolved. Trimming took off 4 bases at V and 4 bases at J, with 17 bases between the two ends. This CDR3 comprises 15 residues. The germline V gene encodes CDR1 SGHDT and CDR2 YYEEEE. CDR3 DNA sequence: TGTGCCAGCAGCCCGACACTCCAGAGTGCCTATGGCTACACCTTC. This translates into CASSPTLQSAYGYTF. The full variable domain, in which reference TRBV5-6 and TRBJ1-2 provide the parts outside the CDR3, is DAGVTQSPTHLIKTRGQQVTLRCSPKSGHDTVSWYQQALGQGPQFIFQYYEEEERQRGNFPDRFSGHQFPNYSSELNVNALLLGDSALYLCASSPTLQSAYGYTFGSGTRLTVV.

The chain links TRBV4-2 to TRBJ2-1; 8 positions match TRBD2. The ends lost 0 bases at V and 6 bases at J; junction bases unmatched: 7. The CDR3 loop spans 16 amino acids. Germline V gene data show CDR1 as LGHNA and CDR2 as YNFKEQ. Here the CDR3 reads CASSQDTGGASNEQFF. The DNA for the CDR3 is TGTGCCAGCAGCCAAGATACGGGGGGGGCCTCCAATGAGCAGTTCTTC.

The V call is TRBV5-4, the J call TRBJ1-2; tentatively, D is TRBD1 (5 bases). The CDR3 extends over 14 amino acids. Germline V gene data show CDR1 as SGHNT and CDR2 as YYREEE (reference sequence). V shed 0 bases and J shed 8 bases, with 14 bases lying between them. Here the CDR3 reads CASSLEAERGGYTF. The CDR3 nucleotides read TGTGCCAGCAGCTTGGAGGCGGAGAGGGGAGGCTACACCTTC.

The rearrangement joins TRBV7-8 to TRBJ1-3; the D gene is possibly TRBD1 (6 bases). The V end was cut by 3 bases, the J end by 2 bases, with 11 bases between. Germline CDR1 is SGHVS and CDR2 is FQNEAQ. CDR3 size: 15 residues. The CDR3 nucleotides read TGTGCCAGCAGCTTGGGGACATCCGCTGGAAACACCATATATTTT. Protein sequence: CASSLGTSAGNTIYF.

The chain is built from TRBV29-1 and TRBJ1-1; D gene ambiguous. The CDR3 consists of 13 residues. CDR1 SQVTM and CDR2 ANQGSEA come from the germline V gene. With 3 bases removed from V and 1 base from J, the gap between germline ends came to 9 bases. The CDR3 sequence is CSVDPRSNTEAFF. The DNA of the CDR3 is TGCAGCGTTGACCCGAGATCGAACACTGAAGCTTTCTTT.

The chain uses TRBV15 and TRBJ2-1; no reliable D call. Germline assignment: CDR1 LNHNV and CDR2 YYDKDF (reference sequence). V was trimmed by 1 base and J by 5 bases, leaving 12 bases between them. The CDR3 sequence is 15 residues long. CDR3 nucleotides: TGTGCCACCAGCAGAGTCACTTACTCGGACAATGAGCAGTTCTTC. It encodes CATSRVTYSDNEQFF.

This chain links TRBV5-4 with TRBJ2-1; D possibly corresponds to TRBD1 (5 bases). Deletions cut 0 bases from V and 2 bases from J, with 9 bases between. CDR3 length: 15 amino acids. From germline, CDR1 is SGHNT and CDR2 YYREEE (reference sequence). This CDR3 reads CASSLGDRPYNEQFF. The DNA for the CDR3 is TGTGCCAGCAGCTTGGGAGACAGACCCTACAATGAGCAGTTCTTC. The whole variable domain, filled in from reference TRBV5-4 and TRBJ2-1, reads ETGVTQSPTHLIKTRGQQVTLRCSSQSGHNTVSWYQQALGQGPQFIFQYYREEENGRGNFPPRFSGLQFPNYSSELNVNALELDDSALYLCASSLGDRPYNEQFFGPGTRLTVL.

This chain connects TRBV7-6 to TRBJ1-5, with D perhaps TRBD1 (5 bases). CDR3 size: 15 residues. V dropped 5 bases and J dropped 4 bases, with 15 bases sitting between them. Per germline, CDR1 SGHVS and CDR2 FNYEAQ. The CDR3 protein is CASSPGPAGNQPQHF. DNA for the CDR3: TGTGCCAGCAGCCCGGGACCCGCGGGGAATCAGCCCCAGCATTTT.

The chain uses TRBV7-5 and TRBJ2-7; the table gives TRBD1 as D, unverified against the DNA. TRBV7-5 is noted as a pseudogene. The CDR3 has 16 residues. The CDR3 DNA follows: TGTGTCAGAAGCTTAGCCGCAGTGACAGGGGCCTACGAGCAGTACTTC. Its protein product is CVRSLAAVTGAYEQYF.

This clone counts as medium-sized. The chain employs TRBV9 and TRBJ2-7; 7 bases align to TRBD2. With 2 bases clipped from V and 0 bases from J, the junction kept 2 bases outside the gene matches. The CDR3 is 14 amino acids. Germline CDR1 SGDLS, CDR2 YYNGEE. The CDR3 sequence is CASSVTGGSYEQYF. The CDR3 region has the DNA TGTGCCAGCAGCGTTACGGGAGGCTCCTACGAGCAGTACTTC.

This chain uses TRBV29-1 with TRBJ2-5; 8 nucleotides agree with TRBD1. Germline V gives CDR1 SQVTM, CDR2 ANQGSEA. The junction had 4 bases not matched to a gene; V was cut back by 5 bases and J by 5 bases. The CDR3 totals 12 residues. CDR3 DNA: TGCAGCGTTACGACAGGGGAGGAGACCCAGTACTTC. Amino acids: CSVTTGEETQYF.

This clone showed up just a few times. The V and J genes are TRBV2 and TRBJ2-2, with D perhaps given as TRBD1 or TRBD2 (5 bases each). Trimming pared 8 bases from V and 1 base from J, leaving 17 bases between. Germline assignment: CDR1 SNHLY and CDR2 FYNNEI. The CDR3 spans 16 residues. The CDR3 here is CASGLSRDVNTGELFF. DNA for the CDR3: TGTGCCAGCGGTCTAAGTCGGGACGTGAACACCGGGGAGCTGTTTTTT. The full variable domain, its missing parts supplied by reference TRBV2 and TRBJ2-2, is EPEVTQTPSHQVTQMGQEVILRCVPISNHLYFYWYRQILGQKVEFLVSFYNNEISEKSEIFDDQFSVERPDGSNFTLKIRSTKLEDSAMYFCASGLSRDVNTGELFFGEGSRLTVL.

On this clone itself: The sample contains more than one DNA sequence encoding this CDR3. This chain joins TRBV5-1 and TRBJ2-5; maybe TRBD1 (5 bases). Trimming shortened V by 0 bases and J by 5 bases, and 11 bases separated the two germline ends. There are 14 residues in the CDR3. Germline CDR1 and CDR2: SGHRS and YFSETQ. CDR3 loop: CASSLEGVRETQYF. As DNA, the CDR3 is TGCGCCAGCAGCTTGGAAGGGGTTCGGGAGACCCAGTACTTC.

J is TRBJ1-2 and V is TRBV9, with TRBD1 matching over 7 bases. The germline CDR1 and CDR2 sequences are SGDLS and YYNGEE. V was clipped by 3 bases and J by 14 bases; unmatched bases: 13. This CDR3 has 13 amino acids. Here the CDR3 DNA reads TGTGCCAGCAGCGCGGCGGGACAGTCCCTGGAGACCTTC. Translated: CASSAAGQSLETF. Full variable domain (missing parts from reference TRBV9 and TRBJ1-2): DSGVTQTPKHLITATGQRVTLRCSPRSGDLSVYWYQQSLDQGLQFLIQYYNGEERAKGNILERFSAQQFPDLHSELNLSSLELGDSALYFCASSAAGQSLETFGSGTRLTVV.

This chain connects TRBV28 to TRBJ1-1, with a tentative D call TRBD1 (5 bases). V was trimmed by 4 bases and J by 2 bases, leaving 8 bases between them. In germline, CDR1 is MDHEN, CDR2 SYDVKM. The CDR3 runs 13 residues. As DNA, the CDR3 is TGTGCCAGCAGTTCGACAGACAACACTGAAGCTTTCTTT. Amino acid sequence: CASSSTDNTEAFF.

On this clone: Other DNA sequences from this sample encode an identical CDR3 as well. The chain couples TRBV15 to TRBJ1-5, with D uncertain. Per germline, CDR1 LNHNV and CDR2 YYDKDF (reference sequence). V lost 0 bases, J lost 3 bases, and 9 bases lay in between. The length of the CDR3 is 15 residues. The CDR3 spells CATSRDKGYNQPQHF. CDR3 in DNA: TGTGCCACCAGCAGAGATAAAGGGTACAATCAGCCCCAGCATTTT.